The clone carrying this T cell receptor (beta chain) has a handful of counts. Antigen specificity is unknown. This record belongs to a study of cytomegalovirus exposure and HLA in healthy donors. Findings and caveats of the study: Excluded were some V segments that proved indistinguishable, including TRBV6-2 and TRBV6-3. In an earlier analysis, most TCR beta V segments were productive about 87% or about 30% of the time. Later on, an analysis tied 15,000 to 20,000 TCR beta sequences to HLA alleles at 0.05 false discovery rate.

PCR amplification relied on 60 Vbeta primers (plus 13 Jbeta primers). As handled by the study authors: It was a later analysis that counted roughly 80 million unique TCR beta chains, of which 9.5 million to 14 million were shared. Some clones are missing from TCRdb's copy, which holds only in-frame ones; the method was immunoSEQ multiplex PCR. The V and J calls and clone size are taken from that table; D and trimming were inferred from the DNA. The repertoire includes around 130,000 clones, less than 10% of them detected once, and approximately 6.4% sits in the top ten. Germline CDR1 SGHDT, CDR2 YYEEEE. Deletions cut 1 base from V and 7 bases from J, with 14 bases between. This CDR3 is built from 15 residues.

Sequenced sample: PBMCs. This sequence joins TRBV5-6 and TRBJ1-4; D perhaps matches TRBD1 (5 bases). This sequence was found in a woman in her forties in good health and CMV-seropositive. This chain's CDR3 is CASSLFLQGGEKLFF. DNA of the CDR3: TGTGCCAGCAGCTTGTTCCTGCAGGGAGGTGAAAAACTGTTTTTT.